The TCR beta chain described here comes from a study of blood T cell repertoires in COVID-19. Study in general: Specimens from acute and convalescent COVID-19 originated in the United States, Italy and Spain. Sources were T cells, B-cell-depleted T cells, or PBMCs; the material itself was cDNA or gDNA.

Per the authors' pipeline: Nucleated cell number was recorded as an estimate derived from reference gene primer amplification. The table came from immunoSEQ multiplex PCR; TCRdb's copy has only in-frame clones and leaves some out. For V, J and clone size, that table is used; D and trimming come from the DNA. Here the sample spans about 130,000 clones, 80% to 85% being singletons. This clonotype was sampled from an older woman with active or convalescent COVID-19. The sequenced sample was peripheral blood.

The CDR3 coding sequence is TGTGCCAGCAGCCAAGGACAGGGTACATACATATATTTT. This encodes CASSQGQGTYIYF. The V call is TRBV3-1 (or the pseudogene TRBV3-2), the J call TRBJ1-3; TRBD1 aligns across 7 bases. V was pared by 1 base and J by 12 bases, with 6 bases of the junction left unmatched. Germline-derived CDR1 and CDR2 are LGHDT and YNNKEL (reference sequence). CDR3 size: 13 residues.